This T cell receptor beta chain was sequenced for a study of blood T cell repertoires in COVID-19. CDR3 size: 15 residues. V lost 4 bases, J lost 0 bases, and 12 bases lay in between. Germline V gives CDR1 LGHDT, CDR2 YNNKEL (reference sequence). Original processing methods: Reference gene primer amplification in the assay estimated nucleated cell counts. Generated by immunoSEQ multiplex PCR, the TCRdb table keeps only in-frame clones and is missing some. The DNA was the basis for D and trimming; V, J and clone size are from that table. The sample shows roughly 230,000 clones, around 82% of them seen only once.

The TCR comes from a woman older than 75 with acute or convalescent COVID-19. The gene calls are TRBV3-1 (or the pseudogene TRBV3-2) and TRBJ1-1, with D tentatively TRBD1 (6 bases). Source material: peripheral blood. CDR3 coding DNA: TGTGCCAGCAGCCCTTGGGCAGGGGTGAACACTGAAGCTTTCTTT. This encodes CASSPWAGVNTEAFF.